Described below is a single T cell receptor beta chain sequence and its context. The antigen is unknown. These data belong to a study of cytomegalovirus exposure and HLA in healthy donors. As for the study in general: Clustering assigned 81% of the approximately 400 genotyped donors to the Caucasian-associated ancestry cluster. Whole-study findings and limits: Relative to equally common others, HLA-associated TCR beta chains showed greater clonal expansion in a later analysis.

J gave up 7 bases and V 0 bases, and 5 bases lay outside the gene matches. This CDR3 spans 15 amino acids. Germline loops: CDR1 SGHRS, CDR2 YFSETQ. The PCR ran on 60 Vbeta and 13 Jbeta primers. Method: immunoSEQ multiplex PCR; TCRdb's copy keeps in-frame clones and lacks some. The table lists roughly 180,000 clones, over 70% of them singletons. This chain connects TRBV5-1 to TRBJ1-4, with 8 nucleotides matching TRBD1. This receptor was taken from an older woman in good health and CMV-seropositive. The material sequenced was PBMCs. CDR3 in amino acids: CASSLGQGIREKLFF. Written as DNA, the CDR3 is TGCGCCAGCAGCTTGGGACAGGGGATCCGTGAAAAACTGTTTTTT.